One sample yielded the 7 T cell receptor beta chains listed below, sequenced in a study of identifying expanded T cells in peripheral blood. Assay used: immunoSEQ multiplex PCR; TCRdb lists only in-frame clones, some missing. The sample records 120,000 or so clones, more than 80% being singletons. Specimen: blood. These receptors all stem from a person aged 18 to 75 in good health.

V and J are TRBV2 and TRBJ1-5, with 9 positions matching TRBD1. The germline V gene encodes CDR1 SNHLY and CDR2 FYNNEI. Germline trimming cut 8 bases from V and 6 bases from J; bases unmatched to any gene: 8. This CDR3 region has 14 residues. CDR3 residues: CASDGQGRIQPQHF. CDR3 in DNA: TGTGCCAGCGACGGACAGGGGAGAATTCAGCCCCAGCATTTT.

This clone was picked up one time. The chain has TRBV7-3 and TRBJ2-5; the match to TRBD1 covers 7 bases. Germline CDR1 reads SGHTA; CDR2 reads FQGTGA. Unmatched junction bases numbered 3, after V lost 5 bases and J lost 3 bases. The CDR3 has 13 residues. CDR3 protein: CASSRGTEETQYF. Here the CDR3 DNA reads TGTGCCAGCAGCCGAGGGACAGAAGAGACCCAGTACTTC.

This chain joins TRBV7-3 and TRBJ2-2; D call uncertain. Germline CDR1 is SGHTA and CDR2 is FQGTGA. This CDR3 has 12 amino acids. The V end was cut by 3 bases, the J end by 8 bases, with 7 bases between. CDR3 sequence reads: CASSLIGGELFF. The CDR3 DNA follows: TGTGCCAGCAGCTTGATAGGAGGGGAGCTGTTTTTT.

The genes are TRBV2 and TRBJ2-3; TRBD1 matches 10 bases. J lost 3 bases, V lost 10 bases, and 13 bases had no gene match. The CDR3 has 16 amino acids. Looked up from germline, CDR1 is SNHLY and CDR2 is FYNNEI. The CDR3 region is CAKNERGTGVTDTQYF. CDR3 bases: TGTGCCAAGAACGAAAGGGGGACAGGGGTAACAGATACGCAGTATTTT.

The genes are TRBV2 and TRBJ1-6; D not certain. Germline values: CDR1 SNHLY, CDR2 FYNNEI. V gave up 5 bases and J gave up 4 bases, with 12 bases separating them. The CDR3 covers 15 residues. CDR3 sequence: CASSTQNGYNSPLHF. CDR3 sequence (DNA): TGTGCCAGCAGTACCCAGAACGGGTATAATTCACCCCTCCACTTT.

This clone was seen only once. The chain uses TRBV7-9 and TRBJ1-4; D remains unclear. The germline gives CDR1 SEHNR, CDR2 FQNEAQ (reference sequence). This CDR3 has 14 residues. V shed 3 bases and J shed 3 bases, with 8 bases lying between them. The DNA for the CDR3 is TGTGCCAGCAGCTTTGGGTTGTCTAATGAAAAACTGTTTTTT. This translates into CASSFGLSNEKLFF.

This chain uses TRBV4-3 with TRBJ1-3, with unresolved D. The CDR3 spans 14 residues. V dropped 1 base and J dropped 0 bases, with 4 bases sitting between them. In germline, CDR1 is LGHNA, CDR2 YSLEER. The CDR3, as DNA: TGCGCCAGCAGCCAAGGGGCCTCTGGAAACACCATATATTTT. As protein: CASSQGASGNTIYF.